This is a list of T cell receptor beta chains from one sample in a study of spatial heterogeneity in lung cancer. TCRdb re-analysed the 5' RACE reads in MiXCR, keeping a single row per CDR3 protein. This sample has some 7,000 distinct CDR3 sequences; around 7% occur once, and the top ten carry over 70%. The input for sequencing was PBMCs, taken at surgery. The receptors stem from a male donor with early-stage non-small cell lung cancer. CDR3s include the opening cysteine and the closing phenylalanine or tryptophan. Each record gives: V gene, D gene, J gene, CDR3 length, clone size, CDR3 DNA, CDR3 protein. A D gene is named only where the DNA matches it firmly. Clone size, where shown, is once, few, many, or a class for clones that have expanded.

TRBV2	NA	TRBJ2-3	15	many	TGTGCCAGCAGGAGGAGGGCAGAGGGGGCAGATACGCAGTATTTT	CASRRRAEGADTQYF
TRBV7-6	NA	TRBJ2-3	13	many	TGTGCCAGCAGCTTAGCCGGGATGGATACGCAGTATTTT	CASSLAGMDTQYF
TRBV28	NA	TRBJ1-4	14	many	TGTGCCAGCGCACCGGGGGGGACTAATGAAAAACTGTTTTTT	CASAPGGTNEKLFF
TRBV5-1	NA	TRBJ1-1	17	many	TGCGCCAGCAGCTTGAAGGGGACGGATAGGATGAACACTGAAGCTTTCTTT	CASSLKGTDRMNTEAFF
TRBV6-5	NA	TRBJ2-1	15	many	TGTGCCAGCAGGAAGGCTCTAGGGGGTTTCAGTGAGCAGTTCTTC	CASRKALGGFSEQFF
TRBV24-1	NA	TRBJ1-2	12	many	TGTGCCACCAGTGTAGGTATGGAAGACTACACCTTC	CATSVGMEDYTF
TRBV28	NA	TRBJ1-1	15	many	TGTGCCAGCAGCCTGACGGACAGTCTGAACACTGAAGCTTTCTTT	CASSLTDSLNTEAFF
TRBV28	TRBD2	TRBJ2-3	14	many	TGTGCCAGCGAAGAGCGGGACCGCACAGATACGCAGTATTTT	CASEERDRTDTQYF
TRBV6-5	NA	TRBJ2-1	13	many	TGTGCCAGCAGTTACTCCGAACGCGATGAGCAGTTCTTC	CASSYSERDEQFF
TRBV2	NA	TRBJ2-2	13	many	TGTGCCAGCGGGAGGCGGCACACCGGGGAGCTGTTTTTT	CASGRRHTGELFF
TRBV28	NA	TRBJ2-1	15	NA	TGTGCCAGCACCCTGGACAGCAGAACTTACAATGAGCAGTTCTTC	CASTLDSRTYNEQFF
TRBV27	NA	TRBJ1-1	15	many	TGTGCCAGCAGTTTATCCGCGGGGCTTAACACTGAAGCTTTCTTT	CASSLSAGLNTEAFF
TRBV5-1	NA	TRBJ1-1	13	many	TGCGCCAGCAGCTTGGCAAAGAACACTGAAGCTTTCTTT	CASSLAKNTEAFF
TRBV6-1	TRBD1	TRBJ1-5	16	many	TGTGCCAGCAGTGAAGGGGTGACAGGGTTCAATCAGCCCCAGCATTTT	CASSEGVTGFNQPQHF
TRBV30	TRBD2	TRBJ2-7	14	many	TGTGCCTGGAGTCCGGGACTAGCGGGGAAGCCGCAGTACTTC	CAWSPGLAGKPQYF
TRBV7-9	NA	TRBJ2-7	11	NA	TGTGCCAGCAGCACATTCTACGAGCAGTACTTC	CASSTFYEQYF
TRBV20-1	NA	TRBJ1-3	15	NA	TGCAGTGCTAGATCCCCCCGGGGGGTAGGAAACACCATATATTTT	CSARSPRGVGNTIYF
TRBV20-1	NA	TRBJ2-5	14	many	TGCAGTGCTAGAGGGGCAGGGGAGTTCGAGACCCAGTACTTC	CSARGAGEFETQYF
TRBV7-9	NA	TRBJ2-1	11	NA	TGTGCCAGCAGCTTAGGCAATGAGCAGTTCTTC	CASSLGNEQFF
TRBV5-1	TRBD2	TRBJ2-7	14	many	TGCGCCAGCAGCTCGGGGACTAGTATCGACGAGCAGTACTTC	CASSSGTSIDEQYF
TRBV5-1	NA	TRBJ2-7	13	few	TGCGCCAGCAGCTTGGACAGCCAGTACGAGCAGTACTTC	CASSLDSQYEQYF
TRBV7-6	TRBD2	TRBJ2-5	16	many	TGTGCCAGCAGCTTAGAAAGGCTAGCGGGCTCAGAGACCCAGTACTTC	CASSLERLAGSETQYF
TRBV5-1	TRBD1	TRBJ1-6	15	many	TGCGCCAGCAGCTTGGGGGGACAGGGAAATTCACCCCTCCACTTT	CASSLGGQGNSPLHF
TRBV7-9	TRBD2	TRBJ2-3	15	many	TGTGCCAGCAGCTTGTATAGCGGGAGCACAGATACGCAGTATTTT	CASSLYSGSTDTQYF
TRBV7-9	TRBD1	TRBJ2-7	14	many	TGTGCCAGCAGCTTAGCGGGACAGGGGTACGAGCAGTACTTC	CASSLAGQGYEQYF
TRBV5-1	TRBD1	TRBJ1-2	16	many	TGCGCCAGCAGCCCGATTGACAGGGAAGCTAACTATGGCTACACCTTC	CASSPIDREANYGYTF